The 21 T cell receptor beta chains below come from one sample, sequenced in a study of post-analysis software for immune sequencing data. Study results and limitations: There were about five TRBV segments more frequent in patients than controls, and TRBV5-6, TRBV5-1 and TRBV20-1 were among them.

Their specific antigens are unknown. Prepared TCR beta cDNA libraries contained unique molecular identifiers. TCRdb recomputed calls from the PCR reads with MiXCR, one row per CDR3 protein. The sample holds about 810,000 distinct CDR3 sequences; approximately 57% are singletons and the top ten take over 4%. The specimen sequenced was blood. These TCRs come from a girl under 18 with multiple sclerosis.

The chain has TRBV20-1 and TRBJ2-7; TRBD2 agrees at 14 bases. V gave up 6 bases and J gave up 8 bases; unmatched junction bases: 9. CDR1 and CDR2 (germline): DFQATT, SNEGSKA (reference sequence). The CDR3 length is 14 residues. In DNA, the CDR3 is TGCAGTGCAAATCTCGGGACTAGCGGGAGCCAGCAGTACTTC. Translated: CSANLGTSGSQQYF.

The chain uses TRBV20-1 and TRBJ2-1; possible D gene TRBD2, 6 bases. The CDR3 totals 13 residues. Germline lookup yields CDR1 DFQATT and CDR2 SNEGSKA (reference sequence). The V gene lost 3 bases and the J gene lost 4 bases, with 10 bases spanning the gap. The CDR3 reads CSASLAGYNEQFF. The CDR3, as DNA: TGCAGTGCTAGTCTCGCGGGATACAATGAGCAGTTCTTC.

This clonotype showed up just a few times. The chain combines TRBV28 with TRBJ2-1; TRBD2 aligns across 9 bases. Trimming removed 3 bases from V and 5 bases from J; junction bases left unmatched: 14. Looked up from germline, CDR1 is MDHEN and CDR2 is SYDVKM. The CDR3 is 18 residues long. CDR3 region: CASSFTSSGDLFDNEQFF. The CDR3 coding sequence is TGTGCCAGCAGTTTTACGTCTAGCGGGGACCTTTTTGACAATGAGCAGTTCTTC.

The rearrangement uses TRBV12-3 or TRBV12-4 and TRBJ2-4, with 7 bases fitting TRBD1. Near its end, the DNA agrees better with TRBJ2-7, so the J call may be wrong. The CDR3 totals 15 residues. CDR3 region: CASSPQQGLGYEQYF. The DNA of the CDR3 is TGTGCCAGCAGTCCACAACAGGGGCTAGGCTACGAGCAGTACTTC.

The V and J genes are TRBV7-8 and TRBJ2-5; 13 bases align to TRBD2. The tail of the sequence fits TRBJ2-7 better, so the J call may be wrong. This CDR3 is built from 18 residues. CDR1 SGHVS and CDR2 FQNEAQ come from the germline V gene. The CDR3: CASSPAAIRTSGRYEQYF. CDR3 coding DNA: TGTGCCAGCAGCCCTGCTGCTATCCGGACTAGCGGGAGATACGAGCAGTACTTC.

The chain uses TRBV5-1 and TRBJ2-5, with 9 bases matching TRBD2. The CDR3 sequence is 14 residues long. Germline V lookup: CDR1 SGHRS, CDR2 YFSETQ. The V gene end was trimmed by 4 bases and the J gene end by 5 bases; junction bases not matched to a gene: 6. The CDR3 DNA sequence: TGCGCCAGCAGCGTAGTAGCGGGGGTCGAGACCCAGTACTTC. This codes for CASSVVAGVETQYF.

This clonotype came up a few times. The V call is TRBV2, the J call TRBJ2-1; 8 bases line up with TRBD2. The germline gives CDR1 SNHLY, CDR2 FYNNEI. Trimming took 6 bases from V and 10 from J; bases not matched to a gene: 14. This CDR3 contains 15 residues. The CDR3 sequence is CASSMGGASGFEQFF. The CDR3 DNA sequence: TGTGCCAGCAGCATGGGGGGGGCTAGCGGGTTCGAGCAGTTCTTC.

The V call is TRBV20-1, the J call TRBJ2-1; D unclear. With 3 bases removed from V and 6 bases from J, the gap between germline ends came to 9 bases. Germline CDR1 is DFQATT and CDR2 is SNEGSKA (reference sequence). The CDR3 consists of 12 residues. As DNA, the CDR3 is TGCAGTGCTAGTAGCCAAGTCAATGAGCAGTTCTTC. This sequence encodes CSASSQVNEQFF.

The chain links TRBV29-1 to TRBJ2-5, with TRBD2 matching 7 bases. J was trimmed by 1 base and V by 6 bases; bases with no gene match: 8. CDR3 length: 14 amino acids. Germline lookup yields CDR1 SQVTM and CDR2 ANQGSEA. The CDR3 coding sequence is TGCAGCGTGGCGGCTAGCGGAGCCCAAGAGACCCAGTACTTC. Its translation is CSVAASGAQETQYF.

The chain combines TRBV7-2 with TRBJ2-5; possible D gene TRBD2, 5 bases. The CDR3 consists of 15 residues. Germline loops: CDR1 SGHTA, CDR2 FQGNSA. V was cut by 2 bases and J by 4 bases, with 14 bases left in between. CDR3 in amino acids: CASSLRTPSGETQYF. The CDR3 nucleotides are TGTGCCAGCAGCTTACGGACCCCGAGCGGAGAGACCCAGTACTTC.

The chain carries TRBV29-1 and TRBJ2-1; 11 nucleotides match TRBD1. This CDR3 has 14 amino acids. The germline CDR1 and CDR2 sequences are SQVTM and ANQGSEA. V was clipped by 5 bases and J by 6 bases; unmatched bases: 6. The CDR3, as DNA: TGCAGCGTTCGGTGGGGACAGGGGGGCAATGAGCAGTTCTTC. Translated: CSVRWGQGGNEQFF.

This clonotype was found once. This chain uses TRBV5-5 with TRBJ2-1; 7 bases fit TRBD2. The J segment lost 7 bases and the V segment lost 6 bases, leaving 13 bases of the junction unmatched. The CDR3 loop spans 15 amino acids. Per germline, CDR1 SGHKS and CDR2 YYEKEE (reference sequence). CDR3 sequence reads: CASTVLGGAVNEQFF. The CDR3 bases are TGTGCCAGCACCGTCCTGGGAGGGGCAGTGAATGAGCAGTTCTTC.

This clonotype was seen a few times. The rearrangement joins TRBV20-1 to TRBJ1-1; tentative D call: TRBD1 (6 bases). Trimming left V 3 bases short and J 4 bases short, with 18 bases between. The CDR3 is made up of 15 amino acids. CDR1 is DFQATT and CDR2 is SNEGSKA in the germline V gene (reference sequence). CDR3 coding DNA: TGCAGTGCTAGGGGGGCGGGTGGCGCGCGCACTGAAGCTTTCTTT. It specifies CSARGAGGARTEAFF.

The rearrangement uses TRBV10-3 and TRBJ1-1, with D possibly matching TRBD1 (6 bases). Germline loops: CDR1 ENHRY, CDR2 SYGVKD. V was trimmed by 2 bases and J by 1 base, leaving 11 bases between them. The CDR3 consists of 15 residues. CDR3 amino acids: CAISEDRRGNTEAFF. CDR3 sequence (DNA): TGTGCCATCAGTGAGGACAGGAGAGGGAACACTGAAGCTTTCTTT.

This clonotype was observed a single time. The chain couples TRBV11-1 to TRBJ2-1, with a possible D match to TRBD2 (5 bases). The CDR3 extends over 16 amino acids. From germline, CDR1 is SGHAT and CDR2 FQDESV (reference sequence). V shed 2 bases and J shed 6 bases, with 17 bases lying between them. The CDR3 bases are TGTGCCAGCAGCTTAACGGTGTTCCCCCGGGGCAATGAGCAGTTCTTC. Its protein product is CASSLTVFPRGNEQFF.

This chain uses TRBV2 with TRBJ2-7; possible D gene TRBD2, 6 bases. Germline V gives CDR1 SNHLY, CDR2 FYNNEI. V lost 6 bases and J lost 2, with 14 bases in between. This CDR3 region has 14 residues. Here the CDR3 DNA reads TGTGCCAGCAGCCGCCGGGACTCAACCTACGAGCAGTACTTC. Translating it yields CASSRRDSTYEQYF.

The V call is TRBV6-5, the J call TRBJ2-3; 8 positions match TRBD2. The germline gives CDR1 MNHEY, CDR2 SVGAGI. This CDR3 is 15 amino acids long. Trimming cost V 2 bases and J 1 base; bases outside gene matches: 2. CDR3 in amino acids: CASSYGRGGTDTQYF. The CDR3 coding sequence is TGTGCCAGCAGTTACGGGCGGGGGGGCACAGATACGCAGTATTTT.

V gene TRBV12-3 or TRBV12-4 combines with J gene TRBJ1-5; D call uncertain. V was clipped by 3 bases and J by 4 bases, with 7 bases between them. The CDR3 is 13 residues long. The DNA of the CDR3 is TGTGCCAGCAGTTTGAGCCAGAATCAGCCCCAGCATTTT. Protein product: CASSLSQNQPQHF.

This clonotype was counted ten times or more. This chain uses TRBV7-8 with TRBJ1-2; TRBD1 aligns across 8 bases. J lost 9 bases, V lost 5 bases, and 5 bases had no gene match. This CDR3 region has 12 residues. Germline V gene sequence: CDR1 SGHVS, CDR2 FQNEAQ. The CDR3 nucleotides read TGTGCCAGCAGCCCGGACAGGGAGAGCTACACCTTC. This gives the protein CASSPDRESYTF.

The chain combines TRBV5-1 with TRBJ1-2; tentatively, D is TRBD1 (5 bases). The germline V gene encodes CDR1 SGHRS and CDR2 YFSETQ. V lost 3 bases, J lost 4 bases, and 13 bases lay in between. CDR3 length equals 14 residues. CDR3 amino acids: CASSSEGIGYGYTF. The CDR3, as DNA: TGCGCCAGCAGCTCTGAGGGGATTGGCTATGGCTACACCTTC.

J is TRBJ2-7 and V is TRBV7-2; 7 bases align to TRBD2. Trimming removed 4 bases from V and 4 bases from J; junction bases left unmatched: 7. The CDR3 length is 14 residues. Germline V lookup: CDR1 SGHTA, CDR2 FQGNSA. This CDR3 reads CASSSGGGAYEQYF. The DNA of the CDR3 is TGTGCCAGCAGCTCGGGGGGAGGGGCGTACGAGCAGTACTTC.